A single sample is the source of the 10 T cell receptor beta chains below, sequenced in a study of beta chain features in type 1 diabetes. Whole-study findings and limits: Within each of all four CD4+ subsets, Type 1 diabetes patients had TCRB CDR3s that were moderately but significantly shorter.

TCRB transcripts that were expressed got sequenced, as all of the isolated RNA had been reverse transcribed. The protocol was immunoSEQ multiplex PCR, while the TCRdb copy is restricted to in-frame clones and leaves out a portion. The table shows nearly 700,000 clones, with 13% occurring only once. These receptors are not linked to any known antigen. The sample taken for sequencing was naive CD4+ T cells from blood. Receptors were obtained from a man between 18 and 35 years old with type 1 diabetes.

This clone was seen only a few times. The CDR3 spells CASSLLWDNGYTF. In DNA, the CDR3 is TGCGCCAGCAGCCTCCTGTGGGATAATGGCTACACCTTC. The rearrangement uses TRBV5-1 and TRBJ1-2; D is unresolved. Germline assignment: CDR1 SGHRS and CDR2 YFSETQ. V was clipped by 4 bases and J by 6 bases, with 13 bases between them. This CDR3 is 13 amino acids long.

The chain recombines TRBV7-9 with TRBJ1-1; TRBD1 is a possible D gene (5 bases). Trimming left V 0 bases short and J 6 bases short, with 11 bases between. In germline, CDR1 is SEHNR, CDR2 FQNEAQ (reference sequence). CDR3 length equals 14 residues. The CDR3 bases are TGTGCCAGCAGCTTAGCAGGGGAGGGCGCTGAAGCTTTCTTT. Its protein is CASSLAGEGAEAFF.

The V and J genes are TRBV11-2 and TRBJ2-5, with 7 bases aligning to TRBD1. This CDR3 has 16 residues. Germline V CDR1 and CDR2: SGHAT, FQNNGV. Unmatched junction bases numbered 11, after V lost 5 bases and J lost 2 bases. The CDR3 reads CASSLYSGTEQETQYF. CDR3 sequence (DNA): TGTGCCAGCAGCCTCTACTCAGGGACAGAGCAAGAGACCCAGTACTTC.

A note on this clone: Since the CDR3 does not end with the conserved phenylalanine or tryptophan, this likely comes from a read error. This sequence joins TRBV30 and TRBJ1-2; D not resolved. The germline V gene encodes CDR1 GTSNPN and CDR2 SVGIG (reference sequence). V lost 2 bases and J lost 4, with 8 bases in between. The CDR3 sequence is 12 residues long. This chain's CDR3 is CAWSPVGYGYTL. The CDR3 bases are TGTGCCTGGAGTCCCGTGGGCTATGGCTACACCCTC.

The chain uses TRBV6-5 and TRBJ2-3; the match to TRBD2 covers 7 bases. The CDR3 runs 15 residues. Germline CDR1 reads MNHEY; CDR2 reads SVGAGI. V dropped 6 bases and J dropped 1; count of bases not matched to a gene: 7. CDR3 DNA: TGTGCCAGCAGCCTTCGGGCGGGGGGCACAGATACGCAGTATTTT. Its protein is CASSLRAGGTDTQYF.

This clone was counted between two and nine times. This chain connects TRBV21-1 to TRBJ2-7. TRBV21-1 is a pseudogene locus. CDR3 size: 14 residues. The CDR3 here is CASTSGSTSYEQYF. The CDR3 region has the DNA TGTGCCAGCACCAGTGGTTCTACCTCCTACGAGCAGTACTTC.

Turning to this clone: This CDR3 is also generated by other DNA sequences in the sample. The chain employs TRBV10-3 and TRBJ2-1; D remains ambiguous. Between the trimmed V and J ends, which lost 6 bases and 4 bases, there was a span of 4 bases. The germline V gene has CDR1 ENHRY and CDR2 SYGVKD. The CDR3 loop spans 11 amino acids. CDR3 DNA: TGTGCCATCAGGGGGTACAATGAGCAGTTCTTC. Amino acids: CAIRGYNEQFF.

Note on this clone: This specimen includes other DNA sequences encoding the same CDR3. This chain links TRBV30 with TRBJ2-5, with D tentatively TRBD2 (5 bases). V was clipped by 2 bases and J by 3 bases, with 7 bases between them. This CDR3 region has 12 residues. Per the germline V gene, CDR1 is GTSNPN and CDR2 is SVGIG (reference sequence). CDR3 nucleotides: TGTGCCTGGAGTTACGGGGAAGAGACCCAGTACTTC. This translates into CAWSYGEETQYF.

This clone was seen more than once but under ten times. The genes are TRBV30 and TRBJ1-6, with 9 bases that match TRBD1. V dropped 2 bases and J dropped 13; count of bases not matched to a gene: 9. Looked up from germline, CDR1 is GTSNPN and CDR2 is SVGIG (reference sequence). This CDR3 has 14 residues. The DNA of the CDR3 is TGTGCCTGGAGTCCGGGACAGGGCCTCGGGCCCCTCCACTTT. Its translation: CAWSPGQGLGPLHF.

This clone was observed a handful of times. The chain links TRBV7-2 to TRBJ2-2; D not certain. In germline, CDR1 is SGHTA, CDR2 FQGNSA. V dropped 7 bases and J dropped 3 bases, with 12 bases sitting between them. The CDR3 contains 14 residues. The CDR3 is CASNPTWYTGELFF. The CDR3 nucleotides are TGTGCCAGCAACCCCACGTGGTACACCGGGGAGCTGTTTTTT. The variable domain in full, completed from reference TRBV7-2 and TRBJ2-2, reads GAGVSQSPSNKVTEKGKDVELRCDPISGHTALYWYRQSLGQGLEFLIYFQGNSAPDKSGLPSDRFSAERTGGSVSTLTIQRTQQEDSAVYLCASNPTWYTGELFFGEGSRLTVL.